Following are 16 T cell receptor beta chains from one sample sequenced in a study of T cell responses to AZD1222 COVID-19 vaccine. Using immunoSEQ multiplex PCR, the repertoire was profiled, and TCRdb retains in-frame clones only, with some absent. The table has tens of thousands of clones, roughly nine tenths seen once. Sequenced material: peripheral blood, taken 28 days after the second AZD1222 dose. The origin of the receptors is an adult who received the AZD1222 COVID-19 vaccine.

Points on this clone: In the same sample, other DNA sequences code for this CDR3. This chain joins TRBV27 and TRBJ1-2; 8 bases map to TRBD1. Losses at the gene ends were 2 bases for V and 2 bases for J; bases not matched to a gene: 1. CDR1 is MNHEY and CDR2 is SMNVEV in the germline V gene (reference sequence). This CDR3 is 14 amino acids long. The CDR3 coding sequence is TGTGCCAGCAGTTTACAGGGGGCGAACTATGGCTACACCTTC. Translating it yields CASSLQGANYGYTF.

V usage is TRBV6-5 and J usage is TRBJ2-2; 7 bases are a match to TRBD1. The CDR3 has 14 amino acids. The V and J ends lost 5 bases and 6 bases, in that order; junction bases with no gene match: 6. Per germline, CDR1 MNHEY and CDR2 SVGAGI. The CDR3 sequence: CASSPYQGAGELFF. The CDR3 DNA reads as TGTGCCAGCAGTCCATACCAGGGGGCCGGGGAGCTGTTTTTT.

This clone was counted between two and nine times. This rearrangement joins TRBV28 to TRBJ1-5; 7 bases are shared with TRBD1. The germline V gene encodes CDR1 MDHEN and CDR2 SYDVKM. CDR3 length equals 15 residues. J was trimmed by 2 bases and V by 3 bases; bases with no gene match: 4. In DNA, the CDR3 is TGTGCCAGCAGTTTGGCAGGGGGTGGCAATCAGCCCCAGCATTTT. It is translated as CASSLAGGGNQPQHF.

Of note for this clone: At one boundary the junction diverges from the germline segment, which might be a read error. CDR3 sequence reads: CATSRDRVTQYF. CDR3 nucleotide sequence: TGTGCCACCAGCAGAGATCGGGTTACGCAGTATTTC. The V call is TRBV15, the J call TRBJ2-3; D gene unclear. This CDR3 is built from 12 residues. Germline V gene data show CDR1 as LNHNV and CDR2 as YYDKDF (reference sequence).

The chain has TRBV6-4 and TRBJ2-7; D is possibly TRBD1 or TRBD2 (5 bases each). The CDR3 sequence is 15 residues long. Germline values: CDR1 MRHNA, CDR2 SNTAGT. V lost 6 bases to trimming and J lost 3 bases, with 18 bases between them. CDR3 in amino acids: CASRKPGRAFYEQYV. Here the CDR3 DNA reads TGTGCCAGCAGGAAACCGGGACGGGCCTTCTACGAGCAGTACGTC.

V is TRBV7-9 and J is TRBJ1-4, with 8 bases matching TRBD1. Germline CDR1 and CDR2: SEHNR and FQNEAQ (reference sequence). This CDR3 comprises 15 residues. V lost 5 bases to trimming and J lost 6 bases; unmatched junction nucleotides: 8. In DNA form, the CDR3 reads TGTGCCAGCAGCGGGCCAGGGGGCATAGATGAAAAACTGTTTTTT. It encodes CASSGPGGIDEKLFF.

This clone appeared a single time. This sequence joins TRBV6-2 or TRBV6-3 and TRBJ2-3; D is ambiguous. Germline V lookup: CDR1 MNHEY, CDR2 SVGEGT. V was shortened by 2 bases and J by 2 bases, with 8 bases between the two germline ends. This CDR3 has 14 residues. CDR3 amino acids: CASSYGVFTDTQYF. CDR3 coding DNA: TGTGCCAGCAGTTACGGGGTCTTCACAGATACGCAGTATTTT.

This rearrangement joins TRBV27 to TRBJ2-7; tentatively, D is TRBD1 (5 bases). V lost 5 bases to trimming and J lost 3 bases, with 17 bases between them. The CDR3 is 15 amino acids. Germline V CDR1 and CDR2: MNHEY, SMNVEV (reference sequence). The CDR3 DNA sequence: TGTGCCAGCAGTCCCCGCGGCAGGGCGGACTACGAGCAGTACTTC. Translating gives CASSPRGRADYEQYF.

In this sample, this clone turned up a few times. The CDR3 nucleotides are TGCAGCGTTGAAGGGGGTACTATTTTCGATGAGCAGTTCTTC. Amino acids: CSVEGGTIFDEQFF. V and J are TRBV29-1 and TRBJ2-1; no definite D call. V dropped 1 base and J dropped 8 bases, with 15 bases sitting between them. Germline V gene lookup returns CDR1 SQVTM and CDR2 ANQGSEA. This CDR3 spans 14 amino acids.

CDR3 protein: CASSNTPLFQAGTGSYEQYV. The CDR3 DNA reads TGTGCCAGCAGCAATACTCCCCTTTTCCAAGCCGGGACAGGGTCCTACGAGCAGTACGTC. V gene TRBV21-1 combines with J gene TRBJ2-7; the tabulated D call, TRBD1, remains unverified against the DNA. TRBV21-1 is classified as a pseudogene. The CDR3 runs to 20 residues.

This chain connects TRBV27 to TRBJ2-3; 16 bases line up with TRBD2. The J segment lost 14 bases and the V segment lost 4 bases, leaving 6 bases of the junction unmatched. Germline CDR1 reads MNHEY; CDR2 reads SMNVEV (reference sequence). CDR3 size: 14 residues. CDR3 loop: CASSSPGLAGGLYF. CDR3 in DNA: TGTGCCAGCAGTTCCCCGGGACTAGCGGGGGGGTTGTATTTT.

CDR3 sequence (DNA): TGTGCCAGCAGCTTGGCTAGCGGGGGGGCCACAGATACGCAGTATTTT. This translates into CASSLASGGATDTQYF. This chain uses TRBV11-2 with TRBJ2-3, with 12 bases that match TRBD2. After removal of 3 bases from V and 2 bases from J, the junction contained 3 bases not matched to a gene. Germline values: CDR1 SGHAT, CDR2 FQNNGV. The CDR3 spans 16 residues. Looking up the rest from reference TRBV11-2 and TRBJ2-3 gives the full variable domain: EAGVAQSPRYKIIEKRQSVAFWCNPISGHATLYWYQQILGQGPKLLIQFQNNGVVDDSQLPKDRFSAERLKGVDSTLKIQPAKLEDSAVYLCASSLASGGATDTQYFGPGTRLTVL.

This chain connects TRBV18 to TRBJ1-3; 8 bases are shared with TRBD1. The CDR3 sequence is 13 residues long. Germline CDR1 KGHSH, CDR2 LQKENI. Trimming cost V 2 bases and J 9 bases; bases outside gene matches: 3. The CDR3 region has the DNA TGTGCCAGCTCACCAGGACAGGGAGGCACCATATATTTT. This codes for CASSPGQGGTIYF.

The rearrangement uses TRBV4-1 and TRBJ1-1; D is unclear. The CDR3 has 13 amino acids. V shed 1 base and J shed 11 bases, with 14 bases lying between them. Germline V gives CDR1 MGHRA, CDR2 YSYEKL. The CDR3 loop reads CASSQAGSVFAFF. CDR3 nucleotides: TGCGCCAGCAGCCAAGCAGGATCTGTTTTCGCTTTCTTT.

The genes are TRBV4-2 and TRBJ2-1, with D possibly TRBD1 on 6 matching bases. This CDR3 comprises 19 residues. V was cut by 4 bases and J by 5 bases, with 27 bases left in between. Germline CDR1 LGHNA, CDR2 YNFKEQ. The chain's CDR3 is CASSPRSGTLEGEDNEQFF. The CDR3 coding sequence is TGTGCCAGCAGCCCTAGATCCGGGACACTTGAGGGGGAAGACAATGAGCAGTTCTTC.

This clone was detected only once. The chain joins TRBV25-1 to TRBJ2-7; D ambiguous. The V end was cut by 4 bases, the J end by 7 bases, with 8 bases between. Germline values: CDR1 MGHDK, CDR2 SYGVNS. The CDR3 is 11 amino acids. This CDR3 reads CASSVTEEQYF. Here the CDR3 DNA reads TGTGCCAGCAGTGTTACAGAAGAGCAGTACTTC.